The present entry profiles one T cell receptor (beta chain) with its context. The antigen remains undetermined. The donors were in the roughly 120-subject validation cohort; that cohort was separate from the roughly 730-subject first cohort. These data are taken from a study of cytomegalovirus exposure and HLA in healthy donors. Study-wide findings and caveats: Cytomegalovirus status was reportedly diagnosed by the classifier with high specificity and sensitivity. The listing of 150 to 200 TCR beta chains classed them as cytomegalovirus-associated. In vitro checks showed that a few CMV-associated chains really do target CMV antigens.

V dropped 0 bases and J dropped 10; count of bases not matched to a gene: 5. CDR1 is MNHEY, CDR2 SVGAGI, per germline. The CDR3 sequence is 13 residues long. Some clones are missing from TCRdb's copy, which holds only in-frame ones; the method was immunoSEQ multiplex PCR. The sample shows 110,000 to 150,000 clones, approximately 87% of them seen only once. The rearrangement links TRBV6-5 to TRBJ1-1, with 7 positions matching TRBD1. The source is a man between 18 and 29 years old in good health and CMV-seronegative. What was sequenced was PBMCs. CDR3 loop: CASSYSKEGAAFF. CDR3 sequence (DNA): TGTGCCAGCAGTTACTCGAAGGAGGGGGCAGCTTTCTTT.